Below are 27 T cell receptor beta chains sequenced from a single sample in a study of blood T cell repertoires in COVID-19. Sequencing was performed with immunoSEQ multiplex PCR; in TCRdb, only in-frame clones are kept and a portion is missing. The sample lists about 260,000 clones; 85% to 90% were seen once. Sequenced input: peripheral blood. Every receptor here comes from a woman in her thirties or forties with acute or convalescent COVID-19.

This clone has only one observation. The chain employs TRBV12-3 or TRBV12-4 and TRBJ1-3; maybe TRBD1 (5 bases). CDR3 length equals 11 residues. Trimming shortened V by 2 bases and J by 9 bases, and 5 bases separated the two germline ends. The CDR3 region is CASSLRGTIYF. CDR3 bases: TGTGCCAGCAGTTTAAGGGGCACCATATATTTT.

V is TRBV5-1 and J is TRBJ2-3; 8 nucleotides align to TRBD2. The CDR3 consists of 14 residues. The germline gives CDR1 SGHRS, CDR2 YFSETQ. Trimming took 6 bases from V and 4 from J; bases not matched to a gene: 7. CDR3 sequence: CASNPGGNADTQYF. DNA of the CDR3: TGCGCCAGCAATCCGGGAGGGAACGCAGATACGCAGTATTTT.

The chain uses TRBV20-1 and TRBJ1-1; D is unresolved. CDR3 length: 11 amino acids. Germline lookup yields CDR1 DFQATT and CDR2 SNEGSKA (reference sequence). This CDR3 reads CRTSGNTEAFF. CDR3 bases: TGCAGAACTTCAGGCAACACTGAAGCTTTCTTT.

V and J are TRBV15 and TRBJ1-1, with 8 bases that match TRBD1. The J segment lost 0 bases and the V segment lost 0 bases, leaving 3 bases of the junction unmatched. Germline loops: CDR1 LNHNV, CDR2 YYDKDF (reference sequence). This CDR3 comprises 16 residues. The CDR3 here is CATSRDGTGVNTEAFF. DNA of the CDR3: TGTGCCACCAGCAGAGATGGGACAGGCGTGAACACTGAAGCTTTCTTT.

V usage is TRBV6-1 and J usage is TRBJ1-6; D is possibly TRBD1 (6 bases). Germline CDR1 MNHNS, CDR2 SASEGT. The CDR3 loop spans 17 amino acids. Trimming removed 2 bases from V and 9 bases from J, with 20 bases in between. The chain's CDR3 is CASSEWGTPASISPLHF. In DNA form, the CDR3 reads TGTGCCAGCAGTGAATGGGGGACACCTGCTAGTATTTCACCCCTCCACTTT.

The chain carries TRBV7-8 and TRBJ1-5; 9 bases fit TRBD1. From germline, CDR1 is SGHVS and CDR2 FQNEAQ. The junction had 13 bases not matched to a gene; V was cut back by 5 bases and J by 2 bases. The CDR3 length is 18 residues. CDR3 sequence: CASSLRDRVGRGNQPQHF. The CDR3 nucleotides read TGTGCCAGCAGCCTCCGGGACAGGGTCGGGAGGGGCAATCAGCCCCAGCATTTT.

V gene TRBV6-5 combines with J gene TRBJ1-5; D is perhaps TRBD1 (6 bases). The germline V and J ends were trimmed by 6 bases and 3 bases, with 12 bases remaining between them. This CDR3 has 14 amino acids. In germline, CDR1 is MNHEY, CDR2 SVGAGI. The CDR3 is CASSLGQINQPQHF. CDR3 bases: TGTGCCAGCAGCCTCGGACAGATCAATCAGCCCCAGCATTTT.

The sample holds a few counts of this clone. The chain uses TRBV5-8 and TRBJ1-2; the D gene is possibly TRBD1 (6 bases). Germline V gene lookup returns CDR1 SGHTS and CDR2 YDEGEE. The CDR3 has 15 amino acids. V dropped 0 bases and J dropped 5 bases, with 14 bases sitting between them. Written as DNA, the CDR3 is TGTGCCAGCAGCTTGGCCCTCGGGGGGCGTTATGGCTACACCTTC. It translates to CASSLALGGRYGYTF.

The CDR3 bases are TGTGCCAGCAGCCTACACCCCGGACAGGTCGGGTATTCCGGGGAGCAGTTCTTC. Amino acids: CASSLHPGQVGYSGEQFF. V usage is TRBV7-8 and J usage is TRBJ2-1, with TRBD1 identical over 7 bases. The trim removed 5 bases at V and 10 bases at J, leaving 23 bases unmatched. There are 18 residues in the CDR3. The germline V gene encodes CDR1 SGHVS and CDR2 FQNEAQ.

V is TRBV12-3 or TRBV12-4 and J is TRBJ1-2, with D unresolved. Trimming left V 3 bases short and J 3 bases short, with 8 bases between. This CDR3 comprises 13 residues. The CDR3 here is CASSFNGDYGYTF. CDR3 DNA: TGTGCCAGCAGTTTTAACGGGGACTATGGCTACACCTTC.

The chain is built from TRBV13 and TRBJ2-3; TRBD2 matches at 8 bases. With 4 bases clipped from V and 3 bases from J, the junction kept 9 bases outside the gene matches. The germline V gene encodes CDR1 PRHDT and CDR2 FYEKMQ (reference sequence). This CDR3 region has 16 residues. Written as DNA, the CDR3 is TGTGCCAGCAGCTCCCCTGAGGGCGGGGGGACAGATACGCAGTATTTT. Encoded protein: CASSSPEGGGTDTQYF. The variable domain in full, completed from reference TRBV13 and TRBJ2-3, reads AAGVIQSPRHLIKEKRETATLKCYPIPRHDTVYWYQQGPGQDPQFLISFYEKMQSDKGSIPDRFSAQQFSDYHSELNMSSLELGDSALYFCASSSPEGGGTDTQYFGPGTRLTVL.

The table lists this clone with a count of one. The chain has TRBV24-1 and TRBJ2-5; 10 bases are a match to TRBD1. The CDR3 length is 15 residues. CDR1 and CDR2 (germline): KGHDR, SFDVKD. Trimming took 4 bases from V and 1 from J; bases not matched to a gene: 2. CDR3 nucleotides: TGTGCCACCAGTGACGGGACAGGGGCCCAAGAGACCCAGTACTTC. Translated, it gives CATSDGTGAQETQYF.

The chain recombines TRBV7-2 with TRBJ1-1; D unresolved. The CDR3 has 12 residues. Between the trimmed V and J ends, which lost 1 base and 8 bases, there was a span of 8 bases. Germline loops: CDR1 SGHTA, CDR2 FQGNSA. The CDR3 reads CASSLVTREAFF. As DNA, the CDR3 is TGTGCCAGCAGCTTAGTAACGAGGGAAGCTTTCTTT.

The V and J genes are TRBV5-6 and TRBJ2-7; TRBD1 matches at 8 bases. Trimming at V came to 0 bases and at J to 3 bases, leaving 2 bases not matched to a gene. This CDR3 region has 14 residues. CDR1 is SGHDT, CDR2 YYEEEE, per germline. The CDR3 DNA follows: TGTGCCAGCAGCTTGGGACAGGGGCTCTACGAGCAGTACGTC. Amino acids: CASSLGQGLYEQYV.

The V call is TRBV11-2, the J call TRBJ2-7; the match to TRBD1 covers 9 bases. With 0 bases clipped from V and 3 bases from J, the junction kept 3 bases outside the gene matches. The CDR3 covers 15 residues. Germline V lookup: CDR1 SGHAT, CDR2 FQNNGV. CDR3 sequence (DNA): TGTGCCAGCAGCTTAGAGACAGGGGGAAACTACGAGCAGTACGTC. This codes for CASSLETGGNYEQYV.

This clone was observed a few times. The CDR3 sequence: CASSQDPGNVYSPLHF. CDR3 coding DNA: TGTGCCAGCAGCCAAGACCCGGGGAACGTTTATTCACCCCTCCACTTT. The chain carries TRBV14 and TRBJ1-6; D not resolved. This CDR3 is 16 amino acids long. The V end was cut by 0 bases, the J end by 8 bases, with 14 bases between. Germline V gene sequence: CDR1 SGHDN, CDR2 FVKESK.

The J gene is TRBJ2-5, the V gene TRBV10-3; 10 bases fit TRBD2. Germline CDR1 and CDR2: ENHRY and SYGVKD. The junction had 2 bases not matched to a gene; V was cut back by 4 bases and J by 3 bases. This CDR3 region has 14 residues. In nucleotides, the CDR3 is TGTGCCATCAGTGTGGGGACTAGCGAAGAGACCCAGTACTTC. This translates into CAISVGTSEETQYF.

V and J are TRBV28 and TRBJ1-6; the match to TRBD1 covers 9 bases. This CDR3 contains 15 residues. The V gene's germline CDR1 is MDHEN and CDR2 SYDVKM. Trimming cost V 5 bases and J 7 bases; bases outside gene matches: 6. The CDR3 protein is CASSPAGTGNSPLHF. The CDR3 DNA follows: TGTGCCAGCAGTCCTGCCGGGACAGGGAATTCACCCCTCCACTTT.

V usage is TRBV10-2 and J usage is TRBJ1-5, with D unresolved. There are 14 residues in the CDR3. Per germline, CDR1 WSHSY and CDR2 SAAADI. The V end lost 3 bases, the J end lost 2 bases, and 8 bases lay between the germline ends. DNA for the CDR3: TGCGCCAGCAGTGACGTGGGCGGCAATCAGCCCCAGCATTTT. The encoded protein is CASSDVGGNQPQHF.

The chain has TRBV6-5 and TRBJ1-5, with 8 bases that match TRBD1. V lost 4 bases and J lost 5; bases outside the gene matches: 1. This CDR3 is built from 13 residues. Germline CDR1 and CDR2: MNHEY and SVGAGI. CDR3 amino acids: CASSSTGDQPQHF. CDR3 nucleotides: TGTGCCAGCAGTTCGACAGGGGATCAGCCCCAGCATTTT.

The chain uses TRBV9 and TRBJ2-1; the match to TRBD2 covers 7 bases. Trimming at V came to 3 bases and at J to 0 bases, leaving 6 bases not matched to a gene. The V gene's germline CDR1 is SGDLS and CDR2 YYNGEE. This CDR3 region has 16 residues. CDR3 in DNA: TGTGCCAGCAGCGGACGAGCGGGGAGCTCCTACAATGAGCAGTTCTTC. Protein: CASSGRAGSSYNEQFF.

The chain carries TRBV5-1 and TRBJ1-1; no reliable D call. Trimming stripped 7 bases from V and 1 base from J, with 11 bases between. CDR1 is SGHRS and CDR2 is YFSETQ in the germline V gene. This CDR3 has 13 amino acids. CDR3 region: CASSPSWNTEAFF. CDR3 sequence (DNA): TGCGCCAGCTCTCCTTCTTGGAACACTGAAGCTTTCTTT.

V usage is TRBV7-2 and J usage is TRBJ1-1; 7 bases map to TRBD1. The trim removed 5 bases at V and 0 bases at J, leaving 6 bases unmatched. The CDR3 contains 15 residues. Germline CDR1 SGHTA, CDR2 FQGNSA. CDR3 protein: CASSPRGTVNTEAFF. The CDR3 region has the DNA TGTGCCAGCAGCCCAAGAGGGACAGTGAACACTGAAGCTTTCTTT. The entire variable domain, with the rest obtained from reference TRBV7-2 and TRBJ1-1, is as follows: GAGVSQSPSNKVTEKGKDVELRCDPISGHTALYWYRQSLGQGLEFLIYFQGNSAPDKSGLPSDRFSAERTGGSVSTLTIQRTQQEDSAVYLCASSPRGTVNTEAFFGQGTRLTVV.

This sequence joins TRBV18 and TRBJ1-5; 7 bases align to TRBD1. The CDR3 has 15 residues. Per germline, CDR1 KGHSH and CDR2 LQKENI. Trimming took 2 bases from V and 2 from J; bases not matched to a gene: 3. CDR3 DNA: TGTGCCAGCTCACCATCAGGGACAGGCAATCAGCCCCAGCATTTT. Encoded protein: CASSPSGTGNQPQHF. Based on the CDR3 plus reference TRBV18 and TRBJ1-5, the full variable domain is NAGVMQNPRHLVRRRGQEARLRCSPMKGHSHVYWYRQLPEEGLKFMVYLQKENIIDESGMPKERFSAEFPKEGPSILRIQQVVRGDSAAYFCASSPSGTGNQPQHFGDGTRLSIL.

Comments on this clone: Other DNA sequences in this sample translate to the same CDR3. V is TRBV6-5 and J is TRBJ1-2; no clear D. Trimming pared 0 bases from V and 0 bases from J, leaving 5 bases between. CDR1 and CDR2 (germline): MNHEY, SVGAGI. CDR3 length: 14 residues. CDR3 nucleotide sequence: TGTGCCAGCAGTTACTCGAGGGCTAACTATGGCTACACCTTC. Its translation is CASSYSRANYGYTF.

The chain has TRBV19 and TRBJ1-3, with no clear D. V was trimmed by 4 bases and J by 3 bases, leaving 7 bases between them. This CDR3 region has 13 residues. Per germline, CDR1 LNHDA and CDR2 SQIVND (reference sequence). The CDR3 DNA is TGTGCCAGTAGTACACTCAATGGAAACACCATATATTTT. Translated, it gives CASSTLNGNTIYF.

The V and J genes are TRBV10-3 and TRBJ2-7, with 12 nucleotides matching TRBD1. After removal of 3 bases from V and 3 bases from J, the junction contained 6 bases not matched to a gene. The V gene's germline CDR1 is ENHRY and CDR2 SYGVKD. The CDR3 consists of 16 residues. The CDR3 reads CAISDPGTGGIYEQYV. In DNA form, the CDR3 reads TGTGCCATCAGTGACCCCGGGACAGGGGGCATCTACGAGCAGTACGTC.